The 6 T cell receptor beta chains presented below share a single source sample, sequenced in a study of shared clonotypes between healthy human individuals (dated by TCRdb to 2020 to 2021). Receptors were amplified or captured by the immunoSEQ multiplex PCR assay. TCRdb took over this immuneACCESS table, retaining in-frame rearrangements with V and J assigned. Such tables are incomplete; in checked studies, under half of the missing clones stem from an unresolved V gene, and the remainder is unexplained. Across this sample there are around 1.9 million clones, with roughly 91% seen only once. 1.5% to 2% of the sample is held by the ten biggest clonotypes. CD8 naive samples were CD45RO-negative cells positively selected for CCR7, giving a CD45RA+CCR7+ population that excluded TemRA cells. Specimen: naive CD8+ T cells from PBMCs. This specimen's cell subset or site label, per the study, means: CD45RA+CCR7+. Receptors originate from a man aged 18 to 29 in good health. Some clones in this sample may be carry-over from other donors' samples.

V and J are TRBV27 and TRBJ2-7; the match to TRBD2 covers 12 bases. Germline V CDR1 and CDR2: MNHEY, SMNVEV (reference sequence). The CDR3 totals 19 residues. V lost 1 base to trimming and J lost 2 bases; unmatched junction nucleotides: 12. CDR3 loop: CASSLYGLAGTAVAYEQYF. CDR3 coding DNA: TGTGCCAGCAGTTTATACGGACTAGCGGGGACCGCGGTCGCCTACGAGCAGTACTTC.

This chain links TRBV10-2 with TRBJ1-1; D perhaps matches TRBD1 (6 bases). Germline V lookup: CDR1 WSHSY, CDR2 SAAADI. The length of the CDR3 is 14 residues. V was cut by 8 bases and J by 4 bases, with 17 bases left in between. The CDR3 protein is CASGGRGRFTEAFF. The CDR3 region has the DNA TGCGCCAGCGGGGGGCGGGGACGGTTCACTGAAGCTTTCTTT.

This clone was observed a handful of times. The chain couples TRBV4-2 to TRBJ1-1; D uncertain. Germline loops: CDR1 LGHNA, CDR2 YNFKEQ. The CDR3 runs to 12 residues. V gave up 0 bases and J gave up 11 bases, with 10 bases separating them. As DNA, the CDR3 is TGTGCCAGCAGCCAAGATGGTAGTTGGGCTTTCTTT. It translates to CASSQDGSWAFF.

The gene calls are TRBV14 and TRBJ2-7, with 8 bases that match TRBD1. Germline CDR1 is SGHDN and CDR2 is FVKESK. V was pared by 4 bases and J by 3 bases, with 8 bases of the junction left unmatched. The CDR3 consists of 15 residues. CDR3 DNA: TGTGCCAGCAGCCTCGGGACAGGCCGGCTCTACGAGCAGTACTTC. Its protein is CASSLGTGRLYEQYF.

The chain links TRBV6-1 to TRBJ2-5, with 9 bases fitting TRBD2. The CDR3 has 19 amino acids. CDR1 and CDR2 (germline): MNHNS, SASEGT. With 4 bases clipped from V and 2 bases from J, the junction kept 17 bases outside the gene matches. CDR3 in amino acids: CASSAYYIVGTSSQETQYF. CDR3 nucleotide sequence: TGTGCCAGCAGTGCCTATTATATAGTTGGGACTAGCAGTCAAGAGACCCAGTACTTC.

This clone has a single count. The gene calls are TRBV5-1 and TRBJ2-3; D might be TRBD2 (6 bases). Germline V gene data show CDR1 as SGHRS and CDR2 as YFSETQ. This CDR3 is 15 amino acids long. The V and J ends lost 4 bases and 6 bases respectively, with 18 bases between them. The CDR3 DNA sequence: TGCGCCAGCAGCCCGGAGTGGGAGGAGGTCGATACGCAGTATTTT. Its translation is CASSPEWEEVDTQYF.